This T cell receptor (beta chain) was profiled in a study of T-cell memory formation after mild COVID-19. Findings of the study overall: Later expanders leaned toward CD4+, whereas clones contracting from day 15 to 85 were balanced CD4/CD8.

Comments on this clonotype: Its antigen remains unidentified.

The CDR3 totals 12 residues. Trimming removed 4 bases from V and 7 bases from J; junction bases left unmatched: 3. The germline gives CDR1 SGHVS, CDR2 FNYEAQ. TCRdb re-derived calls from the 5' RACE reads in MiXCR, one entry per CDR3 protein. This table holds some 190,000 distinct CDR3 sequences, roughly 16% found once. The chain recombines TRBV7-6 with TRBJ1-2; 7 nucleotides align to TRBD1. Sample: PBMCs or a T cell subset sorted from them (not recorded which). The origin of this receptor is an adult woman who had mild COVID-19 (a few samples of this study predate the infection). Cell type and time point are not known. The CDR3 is CASSSYRGGYTF. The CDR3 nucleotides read TGTGCCAGCAGCTCTTACAGGGGTGGCTACACCTTC. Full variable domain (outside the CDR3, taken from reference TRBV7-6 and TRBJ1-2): GAGVSQSPRYKVTKRGQDVALRCDPISGHVSLYWYRQALGQGPEFLTYFNYEAQQDKSGLPNDRFSAERPEGSISTLTIQRTEQRDSAMYRCASSSYRGGYTFGSGTRLTVV.